A selection of T cell receptor beta chains follows, all from one sample in a study of cytomegalovirus exposure and HLA in healthy donors. Sequenced by immunoSEQ multiplex PCR; TCRdb stores in-frame clones only, minus some. Its listing shows around 200,000 clones. The specimen was PBMCs. These receptor sequences come from a woman younger than 30 in good health and CMV-seropositive. The CDR3 runs from the conserved cysteine through the conserved F or W.

v_gene: TRBV10-3; len: 16; j_gene: TRBJ2-5; CDR3aa: CAISAEARGFQETQYF
v_gene: TRBV5-4; len: 14; j_gene: TRBJ2-1; CDR3aa: CASTALAAYNEQFF
v_gene: TRBV6-5; len: 15; j_gene: TRBJ1-6; CDR3aa: CASSYGQYAGSPLHF
v_gene: TRBV6-5; len: 14; j_gene: TRBJ2-5; CDR3aa: CASSPGTSGETQYF
v_gene: TRBV2; len: 13; j_gene: TRBJ2-5; CDR3aa: CASIPVGQETQYF
v_gene: TRBV6-1; len: 15; j_gene: TRBJ1-5; CDR3aa: CASSAGGRSNQPQHF
v_gene: TRBV7-2; len: 15; j_gene: TRBJ2-1; CDR3aa: CASSLGGPPYNEQFF
v_gene: TRBV4-3; len: 14; j_gene: TRBJ1-2; CDR3aa: CASSFHLSNYGYTF
v_gene: TRBV19; len: 15; j_gene: TRBJ1-1; CDR3aa: CASSSRPIPGTEAFF
v_gene: TRBV5-5; len: 13; j_gene: TRBJ1-2; CDR3aa: CASSYDRVYGYTF
v_gene: TRBV11-1; len: 15; j_gene: TRBJ1-2; CDR3aa: CASSPSPGGYYGYTF